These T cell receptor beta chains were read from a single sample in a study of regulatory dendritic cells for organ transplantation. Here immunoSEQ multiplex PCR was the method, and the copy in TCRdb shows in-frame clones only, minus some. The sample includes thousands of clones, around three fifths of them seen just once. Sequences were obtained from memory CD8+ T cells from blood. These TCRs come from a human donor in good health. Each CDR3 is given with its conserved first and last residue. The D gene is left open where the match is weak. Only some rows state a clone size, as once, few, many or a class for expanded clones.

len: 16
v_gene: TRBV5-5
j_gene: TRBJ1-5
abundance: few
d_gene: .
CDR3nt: TGTGCCAGCACCCCCGCCTTTAGGGAGCGCAATCAGCCCCAGCATTTT
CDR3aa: CASTPAFRERNQPQHF

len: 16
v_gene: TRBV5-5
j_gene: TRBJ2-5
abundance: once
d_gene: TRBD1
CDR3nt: TGTGCCAGCAGCTTGTATGCAGGGGGCCGGAAAGAGACCCAGTACTTC
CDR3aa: CASSLYAGGRKETQYF

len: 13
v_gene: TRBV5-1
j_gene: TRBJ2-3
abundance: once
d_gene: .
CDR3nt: TGCGCCAGCAGCTCGGACATCACAGATACGCAGTATTTT
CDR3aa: CASSSDITDTQYF

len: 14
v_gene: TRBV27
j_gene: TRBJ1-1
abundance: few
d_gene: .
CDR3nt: TGTGCCAGCAGTAGGGCGGGTTTGAACACTGAAGCTTTCTTT
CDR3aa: CASSRAGLNTEAFF

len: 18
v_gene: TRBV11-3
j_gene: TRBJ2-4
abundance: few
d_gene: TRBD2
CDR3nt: TGTGCCAGCAGCTTACGAGCGGGGGGTCCCCTACCCAAAAACATTCAGTACTTC
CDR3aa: CASSLRAGGPLPKNIQYF

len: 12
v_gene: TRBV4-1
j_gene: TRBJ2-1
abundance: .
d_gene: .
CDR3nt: TGCGCCAGCAGCCAACTAGGGGATGAGCAGTTCTTC
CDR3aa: CASSQLGDEQFF

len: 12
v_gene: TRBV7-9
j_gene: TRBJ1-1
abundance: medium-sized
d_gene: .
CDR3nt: TGTGCCAGCAGCCCGGGCGGGACTGAAGCTTTCTTT
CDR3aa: CASSPGGTEAFF

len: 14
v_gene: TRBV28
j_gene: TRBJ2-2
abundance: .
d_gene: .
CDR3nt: TGTGCCAGCAGTAGGGGACTCTACACCGGGGAGCTGTTTTTT
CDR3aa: CASSRGLYTGELFF

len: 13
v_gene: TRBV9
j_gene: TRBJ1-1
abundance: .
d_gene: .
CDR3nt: TGTGCCAGCAGTACCCCGGGGGTCACTGAAGCTTTCTTT
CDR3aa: CASSTPGVTEAFF

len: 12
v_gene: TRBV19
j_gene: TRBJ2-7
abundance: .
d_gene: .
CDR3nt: TGTGCCAGTGGGAGCAGCTCCTACGAGCAGTACTTC
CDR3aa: CASGSSSYEQYF

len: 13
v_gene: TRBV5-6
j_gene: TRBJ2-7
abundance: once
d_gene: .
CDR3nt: TGTGCCAGCAGCTCTGACAGCTTCTACGAGCAGTACTTC
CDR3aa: CASSSDSFYEQYF

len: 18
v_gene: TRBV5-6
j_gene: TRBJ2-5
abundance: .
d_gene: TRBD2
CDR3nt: TGTGCCAGCAGCTCCCAAACCCGACTAGCGTGGGGGCAAGAGACCCAGTACTTC
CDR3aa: CASSSQTRLAWGQETQYF

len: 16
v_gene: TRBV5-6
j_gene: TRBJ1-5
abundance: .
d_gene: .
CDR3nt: TGTGCCAGCAGCTTGGGGGGGCGAGGGGGCAATCAGCCCCAGCATTTT
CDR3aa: CASSLGGRGGNQPQHF

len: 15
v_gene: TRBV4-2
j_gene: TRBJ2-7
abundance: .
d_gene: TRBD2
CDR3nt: TGTGCCAGCAGCCAAGGGGAGGGCGGATACTACGAGCAGTACTTC
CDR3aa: CASSQGEGGYYEQYF

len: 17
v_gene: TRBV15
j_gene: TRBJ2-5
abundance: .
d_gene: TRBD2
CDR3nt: TGTGCCACCAGCAGAGATAGACTAGCGGCGCGCCAAGAGACCCAGTACTTC
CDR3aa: CATSRDRLAARQETQYF

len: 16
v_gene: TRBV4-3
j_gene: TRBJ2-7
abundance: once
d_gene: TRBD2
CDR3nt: TGCGCCAGCAGCCAACGAGCGGGGGGCAGGACCTACGAGCAGTACTTC
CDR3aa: CASSQRAGGRTYEQYF

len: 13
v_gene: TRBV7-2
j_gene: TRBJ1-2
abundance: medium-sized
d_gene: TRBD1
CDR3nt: TGTGCCAGCAGTTATACGACAGGGGCCGGCTACACCTTC
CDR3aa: CASSYTTGAGYTF

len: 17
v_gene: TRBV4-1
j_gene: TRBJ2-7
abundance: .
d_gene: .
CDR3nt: TGCGCCAGCAGCCAAGACGCCCTCGGCGGTCTAGGGGTCGAGCAGTACTTC
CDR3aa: CASSQDALGGLGVEQYF

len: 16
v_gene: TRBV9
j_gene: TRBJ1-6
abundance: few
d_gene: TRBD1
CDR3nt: TGTGCCAGCAGCGCAGGAGCGACAGGGAGCGGTTCACCCCTCCACTTT
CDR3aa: CASSAGATGSGSPLHF

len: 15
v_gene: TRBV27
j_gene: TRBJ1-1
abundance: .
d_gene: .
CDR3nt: TGTGCCAGCAGCCCATCGACTAGAATAAACACTGAAGCTTTCTTT
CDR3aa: CASSPSTRINTEAFF

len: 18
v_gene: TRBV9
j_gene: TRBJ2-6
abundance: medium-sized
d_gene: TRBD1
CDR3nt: TGTGCCAGCAGCAATCCCGGGACAGGGACTACTGGGGCCAACGTCCTGACTTTC
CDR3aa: CASSNPGTGTTGANVLTF

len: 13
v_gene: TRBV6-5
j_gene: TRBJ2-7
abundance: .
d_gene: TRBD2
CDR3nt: TGTGCCAGCAGGCCGTGGGAGGGTTACGAGCAGTACTTC
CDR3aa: CASRPWEGYEQYF

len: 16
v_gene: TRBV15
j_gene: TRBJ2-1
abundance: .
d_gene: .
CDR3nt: TGTGCCACCAGCAGAGATCGTCGCGGGGCCAACAATGAGCAGTTCTTC
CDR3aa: CATSRDRRGANNEQFF

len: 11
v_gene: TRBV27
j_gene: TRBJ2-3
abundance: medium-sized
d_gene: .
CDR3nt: TGTGCCAGCAGTCTACGAGATACGCAGTATTTT
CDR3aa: CASSLRDTQYF

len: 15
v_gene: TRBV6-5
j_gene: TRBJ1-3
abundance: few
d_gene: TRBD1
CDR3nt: TGTGCCAGCAGTCCGGGACAGGGCGGCGGAAACACCATATATTTT
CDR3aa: CASSPGQGGGNTIYF

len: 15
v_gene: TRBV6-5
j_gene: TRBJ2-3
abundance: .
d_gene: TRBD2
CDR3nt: TGTGCCAGCAGTTACTCGAGCGGGGAGGGAGATACGCAGTATTTT
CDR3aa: CASSYSSGEGDTQYF

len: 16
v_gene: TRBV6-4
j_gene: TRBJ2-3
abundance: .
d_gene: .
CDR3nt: TGTGCCAGCAGTGACGAGGCAGGGGGGAGCGCAGATACGCAGTATTTT
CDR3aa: CASSDEAGGSADTQYF

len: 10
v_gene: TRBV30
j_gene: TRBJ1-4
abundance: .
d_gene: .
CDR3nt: TGTGCCTGGATACGTCAGGTATTGTTTTTT
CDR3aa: CAWIRQVLFF

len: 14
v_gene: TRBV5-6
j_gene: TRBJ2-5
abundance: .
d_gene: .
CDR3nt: TGTGCCAGCAGCTTGGAGGGGGTTATGGAGACCCAGTACTTC
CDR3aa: CASSLEGVMETQYF

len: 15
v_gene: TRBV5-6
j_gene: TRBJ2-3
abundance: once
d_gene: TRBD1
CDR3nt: TGTGCCAGCAGCTTCCAGGGGGCCCTCACAGATACGCAGTATTTT
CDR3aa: CASSFQGALTDTQYF

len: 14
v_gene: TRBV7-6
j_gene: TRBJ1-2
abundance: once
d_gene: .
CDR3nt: TGTGCCAGCAGCCCCCTCGGGACAAGCTATGGCTACACCTTC
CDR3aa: CASSPLGTSYGYTF

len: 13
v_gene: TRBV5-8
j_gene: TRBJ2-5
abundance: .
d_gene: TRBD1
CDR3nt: TGTGCCAGCAGCCGACAGGGGGCACAGACCCAGTACTTC
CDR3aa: CASSRQGAQTQYF

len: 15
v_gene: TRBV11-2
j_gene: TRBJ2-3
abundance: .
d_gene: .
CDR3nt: TGTGCCAGCAGCCCTCAGGTGGGCCGTACAGATACGCAGTATTTT
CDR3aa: CASSPQVGRTDTQYF

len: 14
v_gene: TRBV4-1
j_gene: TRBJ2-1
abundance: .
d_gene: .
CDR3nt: TGCGCCAGCAGCCTGGGGGGTTCCTACAATGAGCAGTTCTTC
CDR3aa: CASSLGGSYNEQFF

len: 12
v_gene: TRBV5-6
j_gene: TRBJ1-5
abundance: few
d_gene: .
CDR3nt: TGTGCCAGAAACAGGGTTAATCAGCCCCAGCATTTT
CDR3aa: CARNRVNQPQHF

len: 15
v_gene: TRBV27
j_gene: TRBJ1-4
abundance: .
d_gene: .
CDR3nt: TGTGCCAGCAGTTCCCCGTTGCCTCTTGGCGGAAAACTGTTTTTT
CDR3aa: CASSSPLPLGGKLFF

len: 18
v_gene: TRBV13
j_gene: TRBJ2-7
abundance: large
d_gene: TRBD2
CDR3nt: TGTGCCAGCAGCGCCCTAGCGGGGGGGTTCGAAGGTTCCTACGAGCAGTACTTC
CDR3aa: CASSALAGGFEGSYEQYF

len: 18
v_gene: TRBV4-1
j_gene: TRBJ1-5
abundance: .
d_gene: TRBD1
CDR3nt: TGCGCCAGCAGCCAAGATTTAACAGGGGGTAGTGGCAATCAGCCCCAGCATTTT
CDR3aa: CASSQDLTGGSGNQPQHF

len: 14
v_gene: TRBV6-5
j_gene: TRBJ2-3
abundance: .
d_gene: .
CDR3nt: TGTGCCACTTCCCCCGGGGTACCTGCAGATACGCAGTATTTT
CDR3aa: CATSPGVPADTQYF

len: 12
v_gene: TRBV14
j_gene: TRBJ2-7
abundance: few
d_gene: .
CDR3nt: TGTGCCAGCAGCCAAGGATCGGGCGAGCAGTACTTC
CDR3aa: CASSQGSGEQYF

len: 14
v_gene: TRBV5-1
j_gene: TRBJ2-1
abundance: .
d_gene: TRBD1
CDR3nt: TGCGCCAGCAGCACCGGACAGGGGAAACATGAGCAGTTCTTC
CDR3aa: CASSTGQGKHEQFF

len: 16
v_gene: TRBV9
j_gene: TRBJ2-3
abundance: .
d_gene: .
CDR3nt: TGTGCCAGCAGCGTAGGGCAGGGAACCAGCACAGATACGCAGTATTTT
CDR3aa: CASSVGQGTSTDTQYF

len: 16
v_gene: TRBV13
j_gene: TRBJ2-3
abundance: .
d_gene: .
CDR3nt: TGTGCCAGCAGCCTCAGGGTGAGCCTGGGCCCAGATACGCAGTATTTT
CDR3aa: CASSLRVSLGPDTQYF

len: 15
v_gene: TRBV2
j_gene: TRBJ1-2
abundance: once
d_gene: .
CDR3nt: TGTGCCAGAGAGGAGGGACTCACTCCCAACTATGGCTACACCTTC
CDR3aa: CAREEGLTPNYGYTF

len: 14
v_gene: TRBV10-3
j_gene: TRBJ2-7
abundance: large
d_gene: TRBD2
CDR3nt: TGTGCCATCAGCCCGACTAGCGGGGGCTACGAGCAGTACTTC
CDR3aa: CAISPTSGGYEQYF

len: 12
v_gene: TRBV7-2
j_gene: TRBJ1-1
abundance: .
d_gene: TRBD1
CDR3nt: TGTGCCAGCAGCCCAGGGGGGACTGAAGCTTTCTTT
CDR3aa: CASSPGGTEAFF

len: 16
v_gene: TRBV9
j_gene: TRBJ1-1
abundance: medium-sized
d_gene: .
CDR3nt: TGTGCCAGCAGCGCAGCCTACAGGGCCACGAACACTGAAGCTTTCTTT
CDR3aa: CASSAAYRATNTEAFF

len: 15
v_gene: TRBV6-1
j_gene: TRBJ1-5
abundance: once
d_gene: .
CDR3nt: TGTGCCAGCAGGCCTAGCGGGGATAGCAATCAGCCCCAGCATTTT
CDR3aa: CASRPSGDSNQPQHF

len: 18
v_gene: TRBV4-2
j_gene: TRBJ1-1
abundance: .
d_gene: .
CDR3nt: TGTGCCAGCAGCCAAGGAGTCGGGACACCCTACAGGGACACTGAAGCTTTCTTT
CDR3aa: CASSQGVGTPYRDTEAFF

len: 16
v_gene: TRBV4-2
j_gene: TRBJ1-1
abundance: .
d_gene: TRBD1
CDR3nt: TGTGCCAGCAGCGAAGGGACAGCGTCTTTGGACACTGAAGCTTTCTTT
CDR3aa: CASSEGTASLDTEAFF

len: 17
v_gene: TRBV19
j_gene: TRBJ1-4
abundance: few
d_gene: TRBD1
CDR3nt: TGTGCCAGTAGTCCAGGGGGCGGTTGGACAACTAATGAAAAACTGTTTTTT
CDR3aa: CASSPGGGWTTNEKLFF